These T cell receptor beta chains were read from a single sample in a study of graft-versus-host responses after intestinal transplantation. Their target antigens are unknown. Some clones are missing from TCRdb's copy, which holds only in-frame ones; the method was immunoSEQ multiplex PCR. The sample lists roughly 120,000 clones, about 92% occurring once. This specimen was unstimulated CD8+ T cells sorted from spleen or lymph node cells, taken before transplant. The source is a human donor who was the organ donor for an intestinal transplant. The CDR3 runs from the conserved cysteine through the conserved F or W. A D gene is named only where the DNA matches it firmly. Clone size is not always given. Where it is, it says once, few, many or a class for expanded clones.

j_gene	abundance	d_gene	v_gene	len	CDR3aa	CDR3nt
TRBJ2-1	.	.	TRBV6-5	15	CASRYSHSPYNEQFF	TGTGCCAGCCGCTATAGTCACTCCCCCTACAATGAGCAGTTCTTC
TRBJ1-2	.	.	TRBV25-1	13	CASSFPGRSGYTF	TGTGCCAGCAGCTTCCCGGGGAGGAGTGGCTACACCTTC
TRBJ1-1	.	.	TRBV28	17	CASSLYLYVSKRTEAFF	TGTGCCAGCAGTTTATATTTATACGTAAGTAAGAGGACTGAAGCTTTCTTT
TRBJ2-1	.	TRBD2	TRBV19	16	CASSPSSGSLYDEQFF	TGTGCCAGTAGTCCCTCTAGCGGGAGTTTGTACGATGAGCAGTTCTTC
TRBJ2-1	.	TRBD2	TRBV19	15	CASALTSGAYNEQFF	TGTGCCAGTGCTCTGACTAGCGGGGCCTACAATGAGCAGTTCTTC
TRBJ2-3	.	TRBD1	TRBV19	16	CASSIGGQGSTDTQYF	TGTGCCAGTAGTATTGGGGGACAGGGGAGCACAGATACGCAGTATTTT
TRBJ2-7	.	.	TRBV28	14	CASSFGRSSYEQYF	TGTGCCAGCAGCTTTGGGAGGAGCTCCTACGAGCAGTACTTC
TRBJ1-2	.	.	TRBV14	13	CASSQDQDYGYTF	TGTGCCAGCAGCCAAGATCAGGACTATGGCTACACCTTC
TRBJ2-1	.	TRBD2	TRBV19	17	CASSQTSAESSYNEQFF	TGTGCCAGTAGTCAGACTAGCGCGGAGAGCTCCTACAATGAGCAGTTCTTC
TRBJ1-5	.	.	TRBV10-3	13	CAILAGERQPQHF	TGTGCCATCCTCGCAGGGGAAAGGCAGCCCCAGCATTTT
TRBJ2-7	.	.	TRBV15	13	CATSPGRGYEQYF	TGTGCCACCAGCCCCGGACGGGGGTACGAGCAGTACTTC
TRBJ2-2	.	.	TRBV6-6	13	CASRDDTTGELFF	TGTGCCAGCAGGGATGACACTACCGGGGAGCTGTTTTTT
TRBJ2-1	.	.	TRBV5-1	14	CASSLVSLGNEQFF	TGCGCCAGCAGCTTGGTATCCCTCGGCAATGAGCAGTTCTTC
TRBJ2-2	.	TRBD2	TRBV4-2	17	CASSQMTSGANTGELFF	TGTGCCAGCAGCCAGATGACTAGCGGGGCGAACACCGGGGAGCTGTTTTTT
TRBJ2-3	once	.	TRBV25-1	18	CASSEYSTGRAPTDTQYF	TGTGCCAGCAGTGAATATTCGACAGGGAGGGCACCCACAGATACGCAGTATTTT
TRBJ1-5	.	.	TRBV19	12	CASSISLQPQHF	TGTGCCAGTAGTATATCGCTTCAGCCCCAGCATTTT
TRBJ1-2	.	TRBD1	TRBV9	13	CASSAWDRDGYTF	TGTGCCAGCAGCGCATGGGACAGGGATGGCTACACCTTC
TRBJ1-2	.	TRBD1	TRBV2	13	CASRVQGPYAYTF	TGTGCCAGCAGGGTACAGGGGCCCTATGCCTACACCTTC
TRBJ1-1	.	.	TRBV28	12	CASSRRGTEAFF	TGTGCCAGCAGCCGGCGGGGAACTGAAGCTTTCTTT
TRBJ1-5	.	.	TRBV23-1	15	CASRLKSELNQPQHF	TGCGCCAGCAGGTTGAAGTCAGAACTCAATCAGCCCCAGCATTTT
TRBJ2-7	.	TRBD1	TRBV4-1	19	CASSQTIQDRAKPGYEQYF	TGCGCCAGCAGCCAAACTATTCAGGACAGGGCCAAACCGGGATACGAGCAGTACTTC
TRBJ2-3	.	.	TRBV30	15	CAWSAPGGNTDTQYF	TGTGCCTGGAGTGCCCCCGGGGGAAACACAGATACGCAGTATTTT
TRBJ2-7	few	.	TRBV28	17	CASSPPGGAGTSYEQYF	TGTGCCAGCAGTCCCCCCGGCGGGGCCGGCACCTCCTACGAGCAGTACTTC
TRBJ2-1	.	.	TRBV29-1	11	CSVEDWGEQFF	TGCAGCGTTGAAGATTGGGGGGAGCAGTTCTTC
TRBJ2-7	.	.	TRBV4-1	16	CASSLTDSPLFYEQYF	TGCGCCAGCAGCCTAACGGACTCCCCGTTGTTTTACGAGCAGTACTTC
TRBJ2-7	.	TRBD1	TRBV27	13	CASSPGTVYEQYF	TGTGCCAGCAGTCCGGGGACAGTTTACGAGCAGTACTTC
TRBJ2-3	.	.	TRBV4-1	13	CASSSELGDTQYF	TGCGCCAGCAGCAGCGAGCTAGGCGATACGCAGTATTTT
TRBJ1-1	.	.	TRBV28	12	CASSPQGTEAFF	TGTGCCAGCAGCCCACAGGGTACTGAAGCTTTCTTT
TRBJ2-1	.	.	TRBV4-3	16	CASSQDGGDWGNEQFF	TGCGCCAGCAGCCAAGATGGCGGGGATTGGGGGAATGAGCAGTTCTTC
TRBJ2-7	.	TRBD2	TRBV6-5	15	CASRHNRDYPYEQYF	TGTGCCAGCAGACACAACCGGGACTATCCCTACGAGCAGTACTTC
TRBJ2-3	.	.	TRBV9	13	CASSVEGTDTQYF	TGTGCCAGCAGCGTCGAGGGAACAGATACGCAGTATTTT
TRBJ2-1	once	.	TRBV5-4	12	CASSFGNNEQFF	TGTGCCAGCAGCTTTGGTAACAATGAGCAGTTCTTC
TRBJ2-7	.	.	TRBV7-9	13	CASSILDSYEQYF	TGTGCCAGCAGTATTTTAGACAGCTACGAGCAGTACTTC
TRBJ2-7	.	.	TRBV4-1	15	CASSQEAGNSYEQYF	TGCGCCAGCAGCCAAGAGGCAGGAAACTCCTACGAGCAGTACTTC
TRBJ2-5	.	TRBD1	TRBV4-3	21	CASSPWDRGRGSGRSGETQYF	TGCGCCAGCAGCCCCTGGGACAGGGGGCGAGGGAGCGGGAGGTCAGGAGAGACCCAGTACTTC
TRBJ1-4	.	TRBD1	TRBV4-3	17	CASSQEPGRGANEKLFF	TGCGCCAGCAGCCAAGAACCCGGCAGGGGGGCTAATGAAAAACTGTTTTTT
TRBJ2-7	once	.	TRBV6-5	14	CASSLGRGLYEQYF	TGTGCCAGCAGCCTGGGGAGGGGGCTCTACGAGCAGTACTTC
TRBJ1-4	.	TRBD1	TRBV5-5	15	CASSQGQGGNEKLFF	TGTGCCAGCAGCCAAGGACAGGGAGGTAACGAAAAACTGTTTTTT